This TCR beta chain was observed in a study of blood T cell repertoires in COVID-19 (dated by TCRdb to the early 2020s). Turning to the overall study: Collaborator samples came from the United States, Italy and Spain and covered acute and convalescent phases of COVID-19. The prospective study material was composed of cDNA or gDNA derived from T cells, B-cell-depleted T cells, or PBMCs. Deeply sampled blood TCRbeta repertoires from subjects exposed to, actively infected with, or recovered from COVID-19 were included in the dataset. The repertoires were released in a freely available public database intended as a resource for research on the immune response to SARS-CoV-2. Samples were obtained from the ongoing ImmuneRACE study (first 160 participants) and from about 1,300 subjects provided by 6 global collaborators. The sample metadata nearly always contained a de-identified subject ID, COVID-19 status, age in years and sex. Where HLA class I and class II types were available, the types were taken from metadata supplied by the sample provider, not from assay-based typing. Overall results and qualifications from the work: The quantity of clinical and demographic metadata differed by source and by participant and was supplied without curation.

The collaborating institutions used their own protocols to collect whole blood in K2EDTA tubes. For TCRbeta analysis, collaborators shipped samples as frozen whole blood, isolated PBMCs, or DNA extracted from either of those sample types. TCRbeta CDR3 regions were amplified from genomic DNA by means of the immunoSEQ Assay, a bias-controlled multiplex PCR. For the original study's pipeline: Nucleated cell counts per sample were estimated from amplification of reference gene primers within the assay. To quantify the absolute abundance of each unique TCRbeta CDR3 rearrangement, sequence reads were collapsed and filtered. For each sample, productive Simpson clonality was calculated by taking the square root of Simpson's diversity index across productive rearrangements. The table comes from immuneACCESS by way of TCRdb, which keeps in-frame sequences with V and J called. Part of the clones is missing from these tables; in studies checked, under half for an unresolved V gene and the rest for unknown reasons. Clone size and the V and J calls come from that table; the DNA yielded D and trimming. For this sample there are some 280,000 clones; around four fifths appear just once. The top ten hold approximately 4.1% of the sample.

Reading the germline V gene gives CDR1 SGHAT and CDR2 FQNNGV. Taken from cysteine to phenylalanine, the CDR3 has 15 residues. Here the CDR3 DNA is all that survives: 45 bases in frame from base 1. V loses 5 bases, J loses 3 bases, and the germline ends lie 14 bases apart. As concerns this clone: It has no known antigen specificity. Base qualities are not at hand, and no much larger clone is one base apart.

Sequences were obtained from peripheral blood. This TCR came from a woman in her fifties or sixties with active or convalescent COVID-19. This receptor chain uses TRBV11-2 and TRBJ2-1, with no confident D gene call. The nucleotide sequence is given as TGTGCCAGCAGCCCCTCCCAGACATACTACAATGAGCAGTTCTTC. This gives the protein CASSPSQTYYNEQFF.